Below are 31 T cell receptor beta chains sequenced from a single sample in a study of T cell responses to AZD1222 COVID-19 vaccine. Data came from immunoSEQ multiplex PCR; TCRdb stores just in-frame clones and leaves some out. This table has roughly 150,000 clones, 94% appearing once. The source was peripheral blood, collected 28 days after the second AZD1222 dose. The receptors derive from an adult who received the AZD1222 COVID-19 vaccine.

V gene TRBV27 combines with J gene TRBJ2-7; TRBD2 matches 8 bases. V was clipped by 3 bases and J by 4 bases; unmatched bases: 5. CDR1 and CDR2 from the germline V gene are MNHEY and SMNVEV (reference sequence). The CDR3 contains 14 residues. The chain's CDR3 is CASSLSGGGYEQYF. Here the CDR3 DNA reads TGTGCCAGCAGTTTGTCGGGAGGGGGTTACGAGCAGTACTTC.

CDR3 residues: CASSLGRSNEQFF. CDR3 DNA sequence: TGTGCCAGCAGTTTAGGCCGGAGCAATGAGCAGTTCTTC. J is TRBJ2-1 and V is TRBV12-3 or TRBV12-4; no definite D call. The CDR3 consists of 13 residues. V lost 1 base to trimming and J lost 6 bases, with 7 bases between them.

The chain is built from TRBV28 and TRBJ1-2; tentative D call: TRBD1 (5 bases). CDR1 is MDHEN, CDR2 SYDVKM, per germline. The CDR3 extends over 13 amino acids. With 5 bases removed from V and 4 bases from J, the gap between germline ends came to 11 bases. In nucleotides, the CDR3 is TGTGCCAGCAGTCCGGGACGGGTCTATGGCTACACCTTC. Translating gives CASSPGRVYGYTF.

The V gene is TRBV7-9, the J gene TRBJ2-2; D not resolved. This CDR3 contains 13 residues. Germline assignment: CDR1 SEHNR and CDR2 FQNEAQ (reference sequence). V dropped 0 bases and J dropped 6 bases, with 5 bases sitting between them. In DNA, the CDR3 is TGTGCCAGCAGCTTAGCTGGGGCCGGGGAGCTGTTTTTT. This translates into CASSLAGAGELFF.

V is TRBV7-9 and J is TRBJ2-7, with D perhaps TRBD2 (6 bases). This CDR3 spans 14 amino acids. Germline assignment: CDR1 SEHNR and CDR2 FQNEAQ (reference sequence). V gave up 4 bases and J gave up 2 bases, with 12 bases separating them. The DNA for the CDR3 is TGTGCCAGCAGCTACGGGGCGGGAACCTACGAGCAGTACTTC. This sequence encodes CASSYGAGTYEQYF.

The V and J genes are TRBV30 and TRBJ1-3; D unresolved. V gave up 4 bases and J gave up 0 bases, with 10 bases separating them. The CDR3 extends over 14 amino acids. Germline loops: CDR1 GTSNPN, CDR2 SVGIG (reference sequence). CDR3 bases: TGTGCCTGGACCAGGTCGAGCTCTGGAAACACCATATATTTT. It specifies CAWTRSSSGNTIYF.

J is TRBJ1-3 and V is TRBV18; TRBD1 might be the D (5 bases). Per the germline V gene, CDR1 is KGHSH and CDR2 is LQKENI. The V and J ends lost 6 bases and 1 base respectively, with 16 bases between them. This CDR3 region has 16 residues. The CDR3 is CASSPGTGESGNTIYF. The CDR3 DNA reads TGTGCCAGCTCGCCAGGGACGGGGGAATCTGGAAACACCATATATTTT.

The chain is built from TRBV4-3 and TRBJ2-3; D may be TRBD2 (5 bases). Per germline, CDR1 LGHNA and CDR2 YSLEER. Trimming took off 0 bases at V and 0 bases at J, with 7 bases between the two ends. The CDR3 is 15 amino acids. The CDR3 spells CASSQELVSTDTQYF. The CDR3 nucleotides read TGCGCCAGCAGCCAAGAACTAGTTAGCACAGATACGCAGTATTTT.

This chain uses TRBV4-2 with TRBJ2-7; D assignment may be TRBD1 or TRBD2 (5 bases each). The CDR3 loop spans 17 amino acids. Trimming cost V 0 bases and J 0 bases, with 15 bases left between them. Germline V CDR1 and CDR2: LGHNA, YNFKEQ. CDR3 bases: TGTGCCAGCAGCCAAGAGTCCGGGGCCAGCTTCTCCTACGAGCAGTACTTC. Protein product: CASSQESGASFSYEQYF.

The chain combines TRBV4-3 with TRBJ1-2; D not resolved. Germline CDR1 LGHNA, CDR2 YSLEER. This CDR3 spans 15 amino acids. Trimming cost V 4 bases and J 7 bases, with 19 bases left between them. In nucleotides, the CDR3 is TGCGCCAGCAGCCTCGCAGCCCCCCCGGGAGGTGGCTACACCTTC. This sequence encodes CASSLAAPPGGGYTF.

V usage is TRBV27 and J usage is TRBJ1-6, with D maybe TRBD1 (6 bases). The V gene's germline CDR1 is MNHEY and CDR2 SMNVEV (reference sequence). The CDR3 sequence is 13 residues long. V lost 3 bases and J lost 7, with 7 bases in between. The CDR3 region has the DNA TGTGCCAGCAGTTTCCAGGGGAATTCACCCCTCCACTTT. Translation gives CASSFQGNSPLHF.

CDR3 DNA sequence: TGTGCCAGCAGTCCCGGACCCCGGCCCTCCTACAATGAGCAGTTCTTC. Translated: CASSPGPRPSYNEQFF. This chain uses TRBV28 with TRBJ2-1; D call uncertain. The germline V and J ends were trimmed by 5 bases and 0 bases, with 14 bases remaining between them. Germline V lookup: CDR1 MDHEN, CDR2 SYDVKM. The CDR3 is 16 residues long. Full variable domain (missing parts from reference TRBV28 and TRBJ2-1): DVKVTQSSRYLVKRTGEKVFLECVQDMDHENMFWYRQDPGLGLRLIYFSYDVKMKEKGDIPEGYSVSREKKERFSLILESASTNQTSMYLCASSPGPRPSYNEQFFGPGTRLTVL.

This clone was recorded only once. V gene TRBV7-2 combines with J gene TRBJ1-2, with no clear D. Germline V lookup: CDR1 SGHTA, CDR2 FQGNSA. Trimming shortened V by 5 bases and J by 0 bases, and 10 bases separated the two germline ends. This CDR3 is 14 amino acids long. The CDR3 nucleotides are TGTGCCAGCAGCGCCTCGGTTGCTAACTATGGCTACACCTTC. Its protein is CASSASVANYGYTF.

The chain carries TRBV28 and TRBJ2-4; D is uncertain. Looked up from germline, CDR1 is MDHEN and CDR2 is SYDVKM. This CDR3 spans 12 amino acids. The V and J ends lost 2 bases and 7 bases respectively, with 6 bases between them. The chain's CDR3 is CASSLVRNIQYF. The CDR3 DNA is TGTGCCAGCAGTTTAGTTAGGAACATTCAGTACTTC.

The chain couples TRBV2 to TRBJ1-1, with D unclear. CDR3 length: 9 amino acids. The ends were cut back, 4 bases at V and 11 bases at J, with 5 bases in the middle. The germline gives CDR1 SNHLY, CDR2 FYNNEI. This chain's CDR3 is CASSAPAFF. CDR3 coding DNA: TGTGCCAGCAGTGCGCCTGCTTTCTTT. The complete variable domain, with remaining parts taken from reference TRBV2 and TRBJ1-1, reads EPEVTQTPSHQVTQMGQEVILRCVPISNHLYFYWYRQILGQKVEFLVSFYNNEISEKSEIFDDQFSVERPDGSNFTLKIRSTKLEDSAMYFCASSAPAFFGQGTRLTVV.

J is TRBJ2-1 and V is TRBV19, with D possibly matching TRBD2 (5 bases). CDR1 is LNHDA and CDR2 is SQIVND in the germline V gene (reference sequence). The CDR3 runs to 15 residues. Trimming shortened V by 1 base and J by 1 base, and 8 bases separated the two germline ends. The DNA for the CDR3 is TGTGCCAGTAGTATAGCACTAGTTTCCTACAATGAGCAGTTCTTC. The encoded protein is CASSIALVSYNEQFF.

The CDR3 bases are TGCGCCAGCAGCCAAGGGTCTCTAGCGGGAGGAGGCTACAATGAGCAGTTCTTC. Protein: CASSQGSLAGGGYNEQFF. The J gene is TRBJ2-1, the V gene TRBV4-1, with TRBD2 matching 11 bases. V was clipped by 1 base and J by 3 bases; unmatched bases: 8. CDR1 is MGHRA, CDR2 YSYEKL, per germline. The CDR3 runs to 18 residues.

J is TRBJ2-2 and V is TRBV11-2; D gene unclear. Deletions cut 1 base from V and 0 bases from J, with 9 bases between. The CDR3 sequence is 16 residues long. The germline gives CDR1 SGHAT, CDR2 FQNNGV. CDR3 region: CASSLGPPANTGELFF. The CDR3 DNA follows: TGTGCCAGCAGCTTAGGCCCGCCTGCGAACACCGGGGAGCTGTTTTTT.

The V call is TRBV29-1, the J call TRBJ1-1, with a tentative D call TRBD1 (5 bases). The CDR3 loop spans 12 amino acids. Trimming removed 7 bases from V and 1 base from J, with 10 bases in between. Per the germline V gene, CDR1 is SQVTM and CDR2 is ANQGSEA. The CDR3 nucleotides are TGCAGCGCACAGACAGCGAACACTGAAGCTTTCTTT. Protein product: CSAQTANTEAFF.

The CDR3 nucleotides are TGTGCCACCAGTCCGAGAGTAGGAGAGACCCAGTACTTC. Amino acids: CATSPRVGETQYF. The chain recombines TRBV24-1 with TRBJ2-5, with unresolved D. The CDR3 is made up of 13 amino acids. Germline values: CDR1 KGHDR, CDR2 SFDVKD. V lost 6 bases and J lost 4, with 11 bases in between.

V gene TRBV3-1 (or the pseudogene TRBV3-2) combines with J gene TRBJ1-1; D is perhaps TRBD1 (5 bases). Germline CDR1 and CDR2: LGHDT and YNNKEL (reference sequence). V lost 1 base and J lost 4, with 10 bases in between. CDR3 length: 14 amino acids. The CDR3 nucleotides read TGTGCCAGCAGCCAAGCTCCGGGGGGCACTGAAGCTTTCTTT. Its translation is CASSQAPGGTEAFF.

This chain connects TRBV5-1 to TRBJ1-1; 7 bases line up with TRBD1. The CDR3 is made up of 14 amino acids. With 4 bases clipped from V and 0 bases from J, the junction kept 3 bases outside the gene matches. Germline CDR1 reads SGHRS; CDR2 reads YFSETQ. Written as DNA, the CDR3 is TGCGCCAGCAGCCTGGGACAGATGAACACTGAAGCTTTCTTT. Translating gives CASSLGQMNTEAFF.

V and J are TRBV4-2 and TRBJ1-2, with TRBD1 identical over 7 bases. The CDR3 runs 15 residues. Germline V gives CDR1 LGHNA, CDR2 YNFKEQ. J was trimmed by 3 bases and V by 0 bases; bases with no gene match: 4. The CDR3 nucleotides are TGTGCCAGCAGCCAAGAGGTGACAGGGTACTATGGCTACACCTTC. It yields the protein CASSQEVTGYYGYTF.

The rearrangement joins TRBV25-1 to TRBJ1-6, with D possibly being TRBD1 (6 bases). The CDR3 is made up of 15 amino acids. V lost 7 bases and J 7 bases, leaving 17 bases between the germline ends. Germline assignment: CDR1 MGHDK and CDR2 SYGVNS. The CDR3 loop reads CASTEQGPGNSPLHF. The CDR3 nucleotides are TGTGCCAGCACCGAACAGGGTCCTGGGAATTCACCCCTCCACTTT.

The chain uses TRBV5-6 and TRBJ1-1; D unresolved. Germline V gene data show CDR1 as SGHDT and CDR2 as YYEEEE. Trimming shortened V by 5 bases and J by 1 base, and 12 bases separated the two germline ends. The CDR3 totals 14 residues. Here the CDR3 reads CASSYGLPNTEAFF. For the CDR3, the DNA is TGTGCCAGCAGTTACGGCCTCCCGAACACTGAAGCTTTCTTT.

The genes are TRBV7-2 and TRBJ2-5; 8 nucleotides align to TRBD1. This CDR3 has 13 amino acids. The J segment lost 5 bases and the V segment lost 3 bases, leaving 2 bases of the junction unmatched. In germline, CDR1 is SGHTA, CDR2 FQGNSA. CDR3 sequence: CASSFTGGETQYF. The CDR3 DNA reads TGTGCCAGCAGCTTCACAGGGGGGGAGACCCAGTACTTC.

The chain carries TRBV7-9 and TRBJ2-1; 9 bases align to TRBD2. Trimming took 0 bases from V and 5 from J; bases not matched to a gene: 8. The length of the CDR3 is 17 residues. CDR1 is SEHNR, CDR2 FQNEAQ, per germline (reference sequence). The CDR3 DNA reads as TGTGCCAGCAGCTTAGCGATGGCGGGAGGGATGAACAATGAGCAGTTCTTC. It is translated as CASSLAMAGGMNNEQFF.

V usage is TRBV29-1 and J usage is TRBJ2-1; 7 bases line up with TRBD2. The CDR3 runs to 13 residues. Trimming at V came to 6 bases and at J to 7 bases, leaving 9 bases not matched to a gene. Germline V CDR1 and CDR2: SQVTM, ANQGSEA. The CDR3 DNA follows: TGCAGCGTCGCGAGGGTGGGGGGGAATGAGCAGTTCTTC. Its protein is CSVARVGGNEQFF.

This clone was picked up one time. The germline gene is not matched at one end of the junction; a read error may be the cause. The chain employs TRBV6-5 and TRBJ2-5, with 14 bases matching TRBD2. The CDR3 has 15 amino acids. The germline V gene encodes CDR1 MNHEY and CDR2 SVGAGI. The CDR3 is CASSYRGLAGEAQYF. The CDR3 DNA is TGTGCCAGCAGTTACAGGGGACTAGCGGGAGAGGCCCAGTACTTC.

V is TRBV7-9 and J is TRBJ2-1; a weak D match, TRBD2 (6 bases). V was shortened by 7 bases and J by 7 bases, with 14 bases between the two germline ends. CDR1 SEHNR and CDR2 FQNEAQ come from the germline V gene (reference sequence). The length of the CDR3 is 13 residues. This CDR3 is CASTPGVGNEQFF. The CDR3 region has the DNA TGTGCCAGCACCCCGGGAGTAGGTAATGAGCAGTTCTTC.

The CDR3 nucleotides are TGTGCCAGCAGTTACTCGAACGGGAGGCTCACAGATACGCAGTATTTT. Amino acids: CASSYSNGRLTDTQYF. The chain combines TRBV6-2 or TRBV6-3 with TRBJ2-3, with 7 bases matching TRBD2. The CDR3 spans 16 residues. Per germline, CDR1 MNHEY and CDR2 SVGEGT. The V and J ends lost 0 bases and 2 bases, in that order; junction bases with no gene match: 5.